This TCR beta chain was recorded in a study of shared clonotypes between healthy human individuals. Overall study context: Each donor had three CD4 naive, three CD4 memory, two CD8 naive and one CD8 memory plate. General study results and limits: What naive subsets generally showed was a larger estimated richness than memory subsets showed. Donors were few, which limited the genetic and exposure-history diversity represented.

Data came from immunoSEQ multiplex PCR; TCRdb stores just in-frame clones and leaves some out. The table has 1,500,000 or so clones, roughly 98.5% seen once. A note on this clone: What it recognizes is unknown.

HIV-negative, healthy adults without recent acute infections or vaccinations were the donors. The germline CDR1 and CDR2 sequences are SEHNR and FQNEAQ (reference sequence). V dropped 0 bases and J dropped 2; count of bases not matched to a gene: 3. The CDR3 sequence is 16 residues long. The genes are TRBV7-9 and TRBJ2-5; 10 positions agree with TRBD1. This clonotype was sampled from a man between 25 and 39 years old in good health. Material for sequencing was naive CD4+ T cells sorted from blood. The subset was: CD45RA+ positively selected. The CDR3 DNA reads as TGTGCCAGCAGCTTAGCAGGGACAGGGGTTCAAGAGACCCAGTACTTC. This translates into CASSLAGTGVQETQYF.